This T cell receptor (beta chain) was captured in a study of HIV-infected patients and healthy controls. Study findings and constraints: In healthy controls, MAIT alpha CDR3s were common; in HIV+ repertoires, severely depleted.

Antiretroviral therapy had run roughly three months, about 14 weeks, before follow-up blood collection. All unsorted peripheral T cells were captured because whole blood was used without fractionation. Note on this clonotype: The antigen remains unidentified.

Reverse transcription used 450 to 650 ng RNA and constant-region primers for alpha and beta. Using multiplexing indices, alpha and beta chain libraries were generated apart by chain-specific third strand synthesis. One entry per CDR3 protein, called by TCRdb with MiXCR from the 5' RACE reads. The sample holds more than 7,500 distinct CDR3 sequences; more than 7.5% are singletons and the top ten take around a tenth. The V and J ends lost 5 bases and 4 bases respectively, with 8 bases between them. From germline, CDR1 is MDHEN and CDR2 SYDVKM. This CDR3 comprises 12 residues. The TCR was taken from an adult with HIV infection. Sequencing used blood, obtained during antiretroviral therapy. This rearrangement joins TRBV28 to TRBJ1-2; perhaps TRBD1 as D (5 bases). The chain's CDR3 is CASSRQFYGYTF. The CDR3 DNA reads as TGTGCCAGCAGTCGACAGTTCTATGGCTACACCTTC.